This is a list of T cell receptor beta chains from one sample in a study of CD8+ T cells in alopecia areata. Libraries were prepared by immunoSEQ multiplex PCR; TCRdb keeps only in-frame clonotypes and omits some of them. The sample records around 140,000 clones, about 47% being singletons. This material consisted of CD4+ T cells sorted from blood, taken at week 0. These receptors all come from a human donor with alopecia areata. Both conserved end residues are part of each CDR3. A D gene is named only where the DNA matches it firmly. Size is stated for part of the rows, as once, few or many counts, or as a class when the clone is expanded.

NA	NA	TRBV6-5	TRBJ2-5	TGTGCCAGCAGTTATTCGGCAGAAATGTACCAAGAGACCCAGTACTTC	CASSYSAEMYQETQYF
many	NA	TRBV7-2	TRBJ1-2	TGTGCCAGCAGCGTCACAGGATATGGCTACACCTTC	CASSVTGYGYTF
NA	NA	TRBV25-1	TRBJ1-2	TGTGCCAGCAGTGGGGGAATCTATGGCTACACCTTC	CASSGGIYGYTF
NA	NA	TRBV19	TRBJ2-3	TGTGCCAGTAGACGCGACGGCACAGATACGCAGTATTTT	CASRRDGTDTQYF
NA	NA	TRBV25-1	TRBJ1-2	TGTGCCAGCAGTGAACCAGGGACGGACTATGGCTACACCTTC	CASSEPGTDYGYTF
NA	TRBD1	TRBV18	TRBJ1-1	TGTGCCACATTGACAGGGGACGGCACTGAAGCTTTCTTT	CATLTGDGTEAFF
NA	NA	TRBV5-1	TRBJ2-2	TGCGCCAGCAGCTTGGTTCCGGGGAGTGCCGGGGAGCTGTTTTTT	CASSLVPGSAGELFF
NA	NA	TRBV9	TRBJ1-4	TGTGCCAGCAGCGAGGCCCCCGGAACTAATGAAAAACTGTTTTTT	CASSEAPGTNEKLFF
NA	NA	TRBV2	TRBJ2-2	TGTGCCAGCAGACCGTGGAACGAGGCCACCGGGGAGCTGTTTTTT	CASRPWNEATGELFF
few	NA	TRBV18	TRBJ1-4	TGTGCCAGCTCACCACCGCGCGACAGCAATGAAAAACTGTTTTTT	CASSPPRDSNEKLFF
NA	NA	TRBV30	TRBJ2-2	TGTGCCTGGAGGGGGAAGGGAACCCCGAACACCGGGGAGCTGTTTTTT	CAWRGKGTPNTGELFF
few	NA	TRBV6-6	TRBJ1-1	TGTGCCAGCAGTTACTGGGCAGGGGTTTCGAACACTGAAGCTTTCTTT	CASSYWAGVSNTEAFF
few	NA	TRBV15	TRBJ2-5	TGTGCCACCAGCAGCCCGGGGAACCGAGGAGAGACCCAGTACTTC	CATSSPGNRGETQYF
NA	NA	TRBV12-5	TRBJ2-5	TGTGCCTACCCCGAAGGGAGGTCCCAAGAGACCCAGTACTTC	CAYPEGRSQETQYF